Below, 13 T cell receptor beta chains from the same sample are listed, as sequenced in a study of tumor and adjacent non-tumor tissue in lung cancer (dated by TCRdb to 2016 to 2019). The library relied on multiplex PCR. Instrument used: Illumina HiSeq 2500. TCRbeta libraries were constructed through three rounds of nested PCR with primers (Table S4) according to protocols modified from ARM-PCR. In-frame beta chains were kept once TCRdb had trimmed the public reads at Q25 with fastp and called clones with MiXCR. Entries are consolidated by CDR3 protein sequence, retaining the most common genes and DNA. The sample has roughly 150,000 distinct CDR3 sequences on record, around 61% of them singletons. Of the sample, 15% to 20% falls within the top ten clones. Bulk unsorted tissue served as the source for RNA extraction, and RNA quality was assessed using a NanoDrop ND-1000 and an Agilent 2100. Material for sequencing was lung tumor tissue. The receptors were gathered from a man aged 55-75 years with small cell lung cancer.

For this clonotype: A much larger clonotype is one base distant, so this may be a read error. The gene calls are TRBV6-1 and TRBJ2-3; weak D call: TRBD2 (6 bases). Germline CDR1 reads MNHNS; CDR2 reads SASEGT. This CDR3 spans 16 amino acids. CDR3 coding DNA: TGTGCCAGCAGTGAAGGGAGAACAACTAGCACAGATACGCAGTGTTTT. This codes for CASSEGRTTSTDTQCF.

The chain joins TRBV11-3 to TRBJ2-1; no definite D call. The CDR3 loop spans 13 amino acids. V was shortened by 10 bases and J by 1 base, with 11 bases between the two germline ends. CDR1 SGHNT and CDR2 YENEEA come from the germline V gene. DNA of the CDR3: TGTGCCAACAGTTGGATGTCCTACAATGAGCAGTTCTTC. As protein: CANSWMSYNEQFF.

The chain recombines TRBV14 with TRBJ2-7; D is unclear. Trimming stripped 0 bases from V and 3 bases from J, with 12 bases between. This CDR3 contains 15 residues. Germline values: CDR1 SGHDN, CDR2 FVKESK. CDR3 region: CASSQELVPIYEQYF. In DNA form, the CDR3 reads TGTGCCAGCAGCCAAGAACTGGTGCCAATCTACGAGCAGTACTTC.

This chain uses TRBV6-5 with TRBJ2-2, with a weak D call TRBD2 (6 bases). In germline, CDR1 is MNHEY, CDR2 SVGAGI. V gave up 6 bases and J gave up 3 bases, with 11 bases separating them. The length of the CDR3 is 14 residues. DNA for the CDR3: TGTGCCAGCAGGAGGACTACATACACCGGGGAGCTGTTTTTT. Residues: CASRRTTYTGELFF.

This clonotype was detected many times. The rearrangement joins TRBV20-1 to TRBJ2-2, with no clear D. The CDR3 runs to 14 residues. Trimming took off 1 base at V and 1 base at J, with 7 bases between the two ends. Germline V gene data show CDR1 as DFQATT and CDR2 as SNEGSKA (reference sequence). As DNA, the CDR3 is TGCAGTGCTAGAGGGTCGGAGAACACCGGGGAGCTGTTTTTT. The encoded protein is CSARGSENTGELFF.

By proportion, this clonotype is medium-sized. The chain uses TRBV6-1 and TRBJ2-3; D is possibly TRBD2 (5 bases). V was clipped by 8 bases and J by 1 base, with 13 bases between them. The CDR3 runs to 14 residues. Per the germline V gene, CDR1 is MNHNS and CDR2 is SASEGT. CDR3 sequence reads: CASSWEIGTDTQYF. As DNA, the CDR3 is TGTGCCAGCTCCTGGGAGATCGGCACAGATACGCAGTATTTT.

As to this clonotype: One end of the junction is discordant with germline, which a read error may explain. This rearrangement joins TRBV4-1 to TRBJ1-4, with a possible D match to TRBD1 (5 bases). This CDR3 spans 19 amino acids. Germline CDR1 is MGHRA and CDR2 is YSYEKL. The CDR3 sequence: CASNQDQGSVEVEDEKLFF. CDR3 bases: TGCGCCAGCAACCAAGATCAGGGTTCGGTTGAGGTTGAGGATGAAAAACTGTTTTTT.

DNA of the CDR3: TGTGCCAGCAGTTCAGCGCGAGGTGATACGCAGTATTTT. Translated: CASSSARGDTQYF. The V and J genes are TRBV6-5 and TRBJ2-3; D is ambiguous. This CDR3 comprises 13 residues. Germline values: CDR1 MNHEY, CDR2 SVGAGI. Trimming cost V 4 bases and J 6 bases, with 11 bases left between them.

Comments on this clonotype: A read error may be the cause here, since a much bigger clone is one base away. The chain is built from TRBV12-3 or TRBV12-4 and TRBJ2-2, with D perhaps matching TRBD1 or TRBD2 (5 bases each). The CDR3 is made up of 14 amino acids. The CDR3 here is CASRSQGYTGELYF. The CDR3 nucleotides are TGTGCCAGCAGATCTCAGGGCTACACCGGGGAGCTGTATTTT.

The table lists this clonotype with many counts. The chain has TRBV20-1 and TRBJ2-1; D might be TRBD1 (6 bases). Trimming pared 0 bases from V and 3 bases from J, leaving 15 bases between. CDR1 is DFQATT, CDR2 SNEGSKA, per germline (reference sequence). The CDR3 is made up of 16 amino acids. The CDR3 DNA reads TGCAGTGCTAGAGATTCTAACAGGGTCATCTACAATGAGCAGTTCTTC. As protein: CSARDSNRVIYNEQFF.

V and J are TRBV10-3 and TRBJ1-1; D is undetermined. This CDR3 region has 14 residues. Trimming removed 0 bases from V and 11 bases from J, with 16 bases in between. Germline V lookup: CDR1 ENHRY, CDR2 SYGVKD. The CDR3 is CAISESDAHGLAFF. CDR3 DNA sequence: TGTGCCATCAGTGAGTCGGATGCTCATGGATTGGCTTTCTTT.

The chain carries TRBV11-2 and TRBJ2-1, with a tentative D call TRBD1 (8 bases). In germline, CDR1 is SGHAT, CDR2 FQNNGV. The CDR3 loop spans 15 amino acids. Trimming left V 6 bases short and J 2 bases short, with 14 bases between. The CDR3 DNA sequence: TGTGCCAGCAGTTCTACAGGGGGGGCCTACAATGAGCAGTTCTTC. Its translation: CASSSTGGAYNEQFF.

V and J are TRBV28 and TRBJ2-5; 11 bases are a match to TRBD2. V shed 5 bases, J shed 5 bases, and the junction held 13 bases outside the gene matches. The germline V gene encodes CDR1 MDHEN and CDR2 SYDVKM. The CDR3 has 17 residues. For the CDR3, the DNA is TGTGCCAGCAGTCCCGGGACTAGCGGAAGACGTGGGGAGACCCAGTACTTC. Its translation is CASSPGTSGRRGETQYF.